This is a list of T cell receptor beta chains from one sample in a study of identical twins. TCRdb itself ran the 5' RACE reads through MiXCR, one entry per CDR3 protein. The data contain about 530,000 distinct CDR3 sequences, around 24% of them singletons. This same sample was also part of a study on yellow fever vaccine responses in identical twins.

The material sequenced was CD4+ T cells sorted from blood. These receptors were obtained from a young woman in good health. CDR3s include the opening cysteine and the closing phenylalanine or tryptophan. The D gene is left open where the match is weak. Part of the rows lack a size; the others show once, few, many or a class for expanded clones.

D gene	clone size	V gene	CDR3 length	J gene	CDR3 DNA	CDR3 protein
-	-	TRBV23-1	16	TRBJ1-1	TGCGCCAGCAGTCAATGTCGGGGGCGGAGGAACACTGAAGCTTTCTTT	CASSQCRGRRNTEAFF
-	-	TRBV24-1	21	TRBJ2-2	TGTGCCACCAGTGATTTGCCATGGGACCTCACAGGGAGGCCCCTAGCCGGGGAGCTGTTTTTT	CATSDLPWDLTGRPLAGELFF
-	few	TRBV6-7	14	TRBJ1-5	TGTGCCAGCAGTTTCAGGGGAAGCGGTCAGCCCCAGCATTTT	CASSFRGSGQPQHF
-	few	TRBV2	10	TRBJ2-7	TGTGCCAGCAGTTACTACGAGCAGTACTTC	CASSYYEQYF
-	-	TRBV4-2	15	TRBJ2-7	TGTGCCAGCAGCCCATTTGCGGGACCCAACTACGAGCAGTACTTC	CASSPFAGPNYEQYF
TRBD2	few	TRBV12-3/TRBV12-4	16	TRBJ2-1	TGTGCCAGCAGCCAAACAGCGGGAGGCCCCTACAATGAGCAGTTCTTC	CASSQTAGGPYNEQFF
-	few	TRBV9	14	TRBJ2-5	TGTGCCAGCAGCGTAGGCGGTAGCGCAGAGACCCAGTACTTC	CASSVGGSAETQYF
-	few	TRBV3-1	12	TRBJ1-1	TGTGCCAGCAGCCGAGGTCAGGATGAAGCTTTCTTT	CASSRGQDEAFF
TRBD1	-	TRBV9	17	TRBJ2-1	TGTGCCAGCAGCGTAGAAGCAGGGGGTATAACCTACAATGAGCAGTTCTTC	CASSVEAGGITYNEQFF
-	few	TRBV12-3/TRBV12-4	14	TRBJ2-5	TGTGCCAGCAGTTCTAGGGCGGGACAAGAGACCCAGTACTTC	CASSSRAGQETQYF
-	-	TRBV20-1	15	TRBJ1-1	TGCAGTGCCCCCGCCCAGACCCAGGGTGGCACTGAAGCTTTCTTT	CSAPAQTQGGTEAFF
-	few	TRBV10-3	14	TRBJ2-7	TGTGCCATCAGGGGCGCCCAGAGCTCCTACGAGCAGTACTTC	CAIRGAQSSYEQYF
-	-	TRBV3-1	16	TRBJ2-7	TGTGCCAGCAGCCACGGGACTCTACTTTCGAACTACGAGCAGTACTTC	CASSHGTLLSNYEQYF
TRBD2	-	TRBV29-1	14	TRBJ2-3	TGCAGCTCCGAGCGGGGGCGTTACACAGATACGCAGTATTTT	CSSERGRYTDTQYF
TRBD1	many	TRBV4-2	15	TRBJ2-7	TGTGCCAGCAGCAAAGAGCTGACAGGGCCCTACGAGCAGTACTTC	CASSKELTGPYEQYF
TRBD1	-	TRBV2	14	TRBJ1-4	TGTGCCAGCAGGGCGGACAGGGGAAATGAAAAACTGTTTTTT	CASRADRGNEKLFF
-	-	TRBV5-1	15	TRBJ1-4	TGCGCCAGCAGCTTGTTCGCCACGTCGAAGGAAAAACTGTTTTTT	CASSLFATSKEKLFF
-	many	TRBV12-3/TRBV12-4	15	TRBJ1-5	TGTGCCAGCACCAAAAGGGGCAGTTACAATCAGCCCCAGCATTTT	CASTKRGSYNQPQHF
TRBD2	-	TRBV12-3/TRBV12-4	15	TRBJ2-7	TGTGCCAGCAGTTTGGGTGGGGCGGGAGCCTACGAGCAGTACTTC	CASSLGGAGAYEQYF
TRBD2	-	TRBV6-1	16	TRBJ2-1	TGTGCCAGCAGTCCCGGAGGACTAGCGGGAAAAGGGGAGCAGTTCTTC	CASSPGGLAGKGEQFF
-	few	TRBV25-1	18	TRBJ2-1	TGTGCCAGCAGTGACCGGGGGGGACAGGCCTACTCCTACAATGAGCAGTTCTTC	CASSDRGGQAYSYNEQFF
-	-	TRBV6-2/TRBV6-3	15	TRBJ2-1	TGTGCCAGCAGTCTCTCGGGACTCCGGCGCAATGAGCAGTTCTTC	CASSLSGLRRNEQFF
-	few	TRBV24-1	14	TRBJ2-5	TGTGCCACCAGTGACCGGACAACTCAAGAGACCCAGTACTTC	CATSDRTTQETQYF
TRBD1	few	TRBV5-1	14	TRBJ1-2	TGCGCCAGCAGGTCCGGGACAGAGGTCTATGGCTACACCTTC	CASRSGTEVYGYTF
-	many	TRBV5-1	14	TRBJ2-7	TGCGCCAGCAGCTTGGGACAGGCTGGCTACGAGCAGTACTTC	CASSLGQAGYEQYF
-	-	TRBV12-2	17	TRBJ2-3	TGTGCAAGTCGCTTGCCGACTAGCGGGAGAGGCACAGATACGCAGTATTTT	CASRLPTSGRGTDTQYF
-	-	TRBV4-2	11	TRBJ2-7	TGTGCCAGCAGCCAGGGGTACAAGCAGTACTTC	CASSQGYKQYF
-	-	TRBV20-1	12	TRBJ2-3	TGCAGTGCTAGAGATGCGGTAGATACGCAGTATTTT	CSARDAVDTQYF
-	few	TRBV10-3	13	TRBJ2-7	TGTGCCATCAGTGTTGGGGAGGCCTCCGAGCAGTACTTC	CAISVGEASEQYF
-	few	TRBV10-3	12	TRBJ2-7	TGTGCCATCAGTGAGTCGGTGACTAGGAGGAACTTC	CAISESVTRRNF